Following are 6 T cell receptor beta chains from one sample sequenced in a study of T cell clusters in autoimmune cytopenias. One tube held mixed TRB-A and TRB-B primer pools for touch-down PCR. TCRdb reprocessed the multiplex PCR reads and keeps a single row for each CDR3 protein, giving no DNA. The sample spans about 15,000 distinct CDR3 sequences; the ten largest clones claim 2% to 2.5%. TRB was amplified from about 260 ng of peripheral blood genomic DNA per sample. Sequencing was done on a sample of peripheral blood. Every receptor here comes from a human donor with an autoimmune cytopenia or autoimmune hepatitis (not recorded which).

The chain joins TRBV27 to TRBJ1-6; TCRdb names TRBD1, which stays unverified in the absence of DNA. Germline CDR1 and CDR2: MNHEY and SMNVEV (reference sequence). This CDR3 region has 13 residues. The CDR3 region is CASSFPGNSPLHF.

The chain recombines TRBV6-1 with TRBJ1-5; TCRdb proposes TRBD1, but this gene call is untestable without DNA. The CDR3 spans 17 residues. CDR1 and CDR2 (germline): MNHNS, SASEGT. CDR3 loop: CASSVGQGLYSNQPQHF.

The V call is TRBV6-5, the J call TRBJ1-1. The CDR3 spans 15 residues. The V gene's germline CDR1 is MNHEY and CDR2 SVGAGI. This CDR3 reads CASSYWQSMNTEAFF.

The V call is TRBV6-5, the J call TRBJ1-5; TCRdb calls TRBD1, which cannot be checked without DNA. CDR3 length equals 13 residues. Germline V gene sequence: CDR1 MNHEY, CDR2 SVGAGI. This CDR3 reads CATATGVVQPQHF.

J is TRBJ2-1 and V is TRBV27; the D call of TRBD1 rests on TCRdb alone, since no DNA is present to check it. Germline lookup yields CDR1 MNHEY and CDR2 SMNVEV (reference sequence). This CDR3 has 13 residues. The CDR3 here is CASSWGESNEQFF.

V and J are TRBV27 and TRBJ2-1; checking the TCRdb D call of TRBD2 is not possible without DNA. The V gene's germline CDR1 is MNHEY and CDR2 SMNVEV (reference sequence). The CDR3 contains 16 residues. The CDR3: CASSLLAGGFYNEQFF.